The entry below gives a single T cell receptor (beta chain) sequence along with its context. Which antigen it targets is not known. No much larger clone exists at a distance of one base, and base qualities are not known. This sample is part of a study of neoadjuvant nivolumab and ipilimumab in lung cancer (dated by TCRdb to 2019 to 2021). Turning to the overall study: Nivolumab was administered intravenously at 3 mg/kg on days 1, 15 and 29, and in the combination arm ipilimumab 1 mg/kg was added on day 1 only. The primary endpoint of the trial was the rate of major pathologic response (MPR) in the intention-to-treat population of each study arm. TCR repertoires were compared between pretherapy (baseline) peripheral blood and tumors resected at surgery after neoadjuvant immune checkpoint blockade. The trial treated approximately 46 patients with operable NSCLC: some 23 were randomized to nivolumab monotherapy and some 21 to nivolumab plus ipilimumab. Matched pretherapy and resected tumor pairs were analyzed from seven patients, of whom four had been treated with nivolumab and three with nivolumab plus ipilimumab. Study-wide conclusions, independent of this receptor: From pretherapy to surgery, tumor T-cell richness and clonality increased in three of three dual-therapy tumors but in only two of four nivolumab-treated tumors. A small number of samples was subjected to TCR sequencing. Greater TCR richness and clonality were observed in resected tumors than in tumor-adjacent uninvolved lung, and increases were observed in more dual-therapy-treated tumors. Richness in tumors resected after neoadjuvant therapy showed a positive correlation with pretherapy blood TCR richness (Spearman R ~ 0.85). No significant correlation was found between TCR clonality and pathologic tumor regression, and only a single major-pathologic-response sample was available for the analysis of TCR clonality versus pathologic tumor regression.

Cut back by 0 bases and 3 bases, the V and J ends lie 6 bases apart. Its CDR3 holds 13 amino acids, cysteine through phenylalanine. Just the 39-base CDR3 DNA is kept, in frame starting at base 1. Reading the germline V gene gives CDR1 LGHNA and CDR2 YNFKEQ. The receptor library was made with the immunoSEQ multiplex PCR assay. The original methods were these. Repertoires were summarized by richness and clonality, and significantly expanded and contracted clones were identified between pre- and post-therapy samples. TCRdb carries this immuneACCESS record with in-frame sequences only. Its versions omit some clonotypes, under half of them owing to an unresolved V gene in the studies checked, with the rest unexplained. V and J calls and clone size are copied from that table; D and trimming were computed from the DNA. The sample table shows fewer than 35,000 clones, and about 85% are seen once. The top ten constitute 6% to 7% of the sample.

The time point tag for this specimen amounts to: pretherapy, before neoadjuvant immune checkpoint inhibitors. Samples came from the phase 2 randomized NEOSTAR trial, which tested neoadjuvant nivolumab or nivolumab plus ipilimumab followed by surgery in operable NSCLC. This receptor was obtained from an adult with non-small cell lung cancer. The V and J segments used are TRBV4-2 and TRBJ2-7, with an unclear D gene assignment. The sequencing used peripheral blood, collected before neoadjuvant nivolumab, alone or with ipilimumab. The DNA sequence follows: TGTGCCAGCAGCCAAGAACCAGGCTACGAGCAGTACTTC. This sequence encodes CASSQEPGYEQYF.